These T cell receptor beta chains were read from a single sample in a study of blood T cells in healthy people across ages. TCRdb itself ran the 5' RACE reads through MiXCR, one entry per CDR3 protein. The sample comprises 1.2 million to 1.5 million distinct CDR3 sequences, about 40% of which are singletons, and approximately 7.9% rests with the top ten. Source material: blood. These receptors all stem from a woman younger than 35 in good health. Each CDR3 is given with its conserved first and last residue. Fields, in order: clone size, D gene, J gene, V gene, CDR3 DNA, CDR3 protein. A D gene is named only where the DNA matches it firmly. Expanded clones are given a class, and other clones once, few, many or no size at all.

clone size: NA; D gene: TRBD2; J gene: TRBJ2-7; V gene: TRBV7-9; CDR3 DNA: TGTGCCAGCAGCTTAGCGGGAGGGGACCACGAGCAGTACTTC; CDR3 protein: CASSLAGGDHEQYF
clone size: NA; D gene: TRBD2; J gene: TRBJ2-7; V gene: TRBV2; CDR3 DNA: TGTGCCAGCAGTGACCCAACAGGACTAGCGGGTCAATACGAGCAGTACTTC; CDR3 protein: CASSDPTGLAGQYEQYF
clone size: NA; D gene: TRBD2; J gene: TRBJ2-5; V gene: TRBV20-1; CDR3 DNA: TGCAGTGCTAGATCCGGGGGGGTACAAGAGACCCAGTACTTC; CDR3 protein: CSARSGGVQETQYF
clone size: few; D gene: NA; J gene: TRBJ1-2; V gene: TRBV20-1; CDR3 DNA: TGCAGTGCTAGGATAGGGGGGAGTTGGTATGGCTACACCTTC; CDR3 protein: CSARIGGSWYGYTF
clone size: once; D gene: NA; J gene: TRBJ2-4; V gene: TRBV3-1; CDR3 DNA: TGTGCCAGCAGCCAAGATAGGCGGGACAAAAACATTCAGTACTTC; CDR3 protein: CASSQDRRDKNIQYF
clone size: few; D gene: NA; J gene: TRBJ2-3; V gene: TRBV2; CDR3 DNA: TGTGCCAGCAGTCCGGCCCCGGGGGCTAACACAGATACGCAGTATTTT; CDR3 protein: CASSPAPGANTDTQYF
clone size: few; D gene: NA; J gene: TRBJ2-7; V gene: TRBV29-1; CDR3 DNA: TGCAGCGTTGGGGGGCAGGCCCCCTACGAGCAGTACTTC; CDR3 protein: CSVGGQAPYEQYF
clone size: NA; D gene: NA; J gene: TRBJ2-5; V gene: TRBV28; CDR3 DNA: TGTGCCAGCAGTCCCCCCCACCAAGAGACCCAGTACTTC; CDR3 protein: CASSPPHQETQYF
clone size: many; D gene: NA; J gene: TRBJ1-2; V gene: TRBV7-2; CDR3 DNA: TGTGCCAGCAGCTTATTTCAGGGCGAGTATGGCTACACCTTC; CDR3 protein: CASSLFQGEYGYTF
clone size: NA; D gene: TRBD2; J gene: TRBJ2-1; V gene: TRBV7-9; CDR3 DNA: TGTGCCAGAAGCTTAGCGGGGTCTAGCGTAGATGAGCAGTTCTTC; CDR3 protein: CARSLAGSSVDEQFF
clone size: NA; D gene: TRBD2; J gene: TRBJ2-6; V gene: TRBV4-2; CDR3 DNA: TGTGCCAGCAGCCAGGAGAGCGTACCGCGGGAGAGAGCCCGAAGAAACTCTGGGGCCAACGTCCTGACTTTC; CDR3 protein: CASSQESVPRERARRNSGANVLTF
clone size: NA; D gene: NA; J gene: TRBJ2-1; V gene: TRBV7-9; CDR3 DNA: TGTGCCAGCAGCTTATTTGGCGTGGGAGACTACAATGAGCAGTTCTTC; CDR3 protein: CASSLFGVGDYNEQFF
clone size: NA; D gene: TRBD2; J gene: TRBJ2-1; V gene: TRBV29-1; CDR3 DNA: TGCAGCGTCTTAGCGGGAGGGAGCTCCTACAATGAGCAGTTCTTC; CDR3 protein: CSVLAGGSSYNEQFF
clone size: NA; D gene: NA; J gene: TRBJ1-2; V gene: TRBV10-3; CDR3 DNA: TGTGCCATCAGTGAGTCGATCAGGGCGGGACACCTGAACTATGGCTACACCTTC; CDR3 protein: CAISESIRAGHLNYGYTF
clone size: few; D gene: TRBD1; J gene: TRBJ1-4; V gene: TRBV7-2; CDR3 DNA: TGTGCCAGCAGAACCAACAGGGGGACGAATGAAAAACTGTTTTTT; CDR3 protein: CASRTNRGTNEKLFF
clone size: NA; D gene: TRBD2; J gene: TRBJ2-3; V gene: TRBV2; CDR3 DNA: TGTGCCAGCAGTGAGATAGAGACTAGCGGGACAGATACGCAGTATTTT; CDR3 protein: CASSEIETSGTDTQYF
clone size: NA; D gene: NA; J gene: TRBJ2-4; V gene: TRBV21-1; CDR3 DNA: TGTGCCAGCAGCAAAGGAGGTAGCGGGCGGAAAAACATTCAGTACTTC; CDR3 protein: CASSKGGSGRKNIQYF
clone size: NA; D gene: NA; J gene: TRBJ2-1; V gene: TRBV12-3/TRBV12-4; CDR3 DNA: TGTGCCAGCAGTTTAAACCCAAATTACCTCGGACAGTTCTTC; CDR3 protein: CASSLNPNYLGQFF